This section outlines one T cell receptor (beta chain) sequence together with its context. The clone's antigen remains unknown. Nothing much larger sits one base from this clone, and base qualities are not available. The meaning of the sample's time point label: week 23, last vaccination. A 20-mer mutant IDH1 peptide at 300 micrograms in Montanide made up each vaccine dose, which was injected subcutaneously together with topical imiquimod. Donors had newly diagnosed WHO grade 3 or 4 IDH1-mutant astrocytomas with loss of nuclear ATRX. The samples were drawn from NOA16, a multicentre, single-arm, open-label phase I trial in Germany that tested a mutant IDH1 peptide vaccine in humans for the first time. The DNeasy Blood and Tissue Kit was used to extract genomic DNA from EDTA blood for TCRB sequencing. Library creation used the immunoSEQ multiplex PCR assay. The hsTCRB Kit was used according to the manufacturer's protocol to amplify rearranged TCR beta chain sequences. An Illumina MiSeq was used to sequence the TCRB libraries. On the authors' methods: The kit vendor's proprietary platform handled demultiplexing, trimming and gene mapping. Sourced from immuneACCESS, this table was stored by TCRdb with only in-frame sequences that have V and J called. A share of the clones is absent; for the studies checked, an unresolved V gene accounts for under half, and the remainder has no known explanation. V, J and clone size are taken as reported in that table, and D and trimming were inferred from the DNA itself. The sample data list just over 65,000 clones, and approximately 84% of these were observed just once. The ten largest clonotypes hold roughly 15% of the sample.

Germline trimming: 3 bases from V, 4 bases from J; junction bases outside gene matches: 15. Measured from the cysteine to the phenylalanine, the CDR3 is 19 residues long. Of the read, only the CDR3 DNA is kept; its 57 bases are in frame from base 1. Per the germline V gene (reference sequence), SEHNR is the CDR1 and FQNEAQ is the CDR2. The record originates from a study of a mutant IDH1 vaccine in newly diagnosed glioma (dated by TCRdb to about 2021). General notes on the study: Patients received eight vaccinations in weeks 1, 3, 5, 7, 11, 15, 19 and 23, corresponding to visits V03 through V10. Vaccination started 4-6 weeks after radiotherapy alone, or was given together with temozolomide cycles in the groups whose treatment included chemotherapy. For exploratory analyses, longitudinal TCRB deep sequencing was carried out in about two dozen treated patients wherever samples were available. Peripheral blood was drawn at six visits: V03 (baseline), V05, V07, V10, V12 and V13. The roughly 32 treated patients were around 62% male and 37.5% female, with a mean age of around 40 years. Before enrollment, most patients had been given radiochemotherapy with temozolomide as standard therapy, while the rest had received either radiotherapy alone or temozolomide alone.

Broad study findings and their caveats: Selection of PBMC samples for TCRB deep sequencing was based on availability. It was noted by the authors that analyses of patient blood samples could not be reproduced owing to sample limitations. Across multiple MHC alleles, vaccine-induced immune responses were seen in approximately 93% of patients. Changes in the top peripheral T cell clonotypes picked up by TCRB sequencing did not appear to be linked to pseudoprogression.

The sequence was obtained from a man younger than 35 with glioma. The chain was built from TRBV7-9 and TRBJ2-2; TRBD2 lines up with 9 middle nucleotides. The sample here was PBMCs, taken from a glioma patient whose treatment included an IDH1 peptide vaccine. The bases are TGTGCCAGCAGCTTTCCCCGGACTAGCGTTACTATGCTCACCGGGGAGCTGTTTTTT. Its coded protein is CASSFPRTSVTMLTGELFF.